These 28 T cell receptor beta chains originate from one sample sequenced in a study of blood T cell repertoires in COVID-19. Measured with immunoSEQ multiplex PCR; TCRdb has only the in-frame clones, and not every one. This repertoire shows tens of thousands of clones, around nine tenths found once; its top ten account for 30% to 45%. Sequenced: peripheral blood. The receptors were gathered from a man between 60 and 75 years old with active or convalescent COVID-19.

This clone was observed a handful of times. The chain combines TRBV7-3 with TRBJ1-6; D may be TRBD1 (5 bases). Germline V gene data show CDR1 as SGHTA and CDR2 as FQGTGA. Deletions cut 3 bases from V and 7 bases from J, with 10 bases between. The CDR3 consists of 14 residues. CDR3 nucleotide sequence: TGTGCCAGCAGCTTGGGACTGATAAATTCACCCCTCCACTTT. It yields the protein CASSLGLINSPLHF.

V and J are TRBV19 and TRBJ2-1, with 9 bases identical to TRBD1. The germline V gene has CDR1 LNHDA and CDR2 SQIVND (reference sequence). The CDR3 runs 15 residues. J gave up 1 base and V 5 bases, and 3 bases lay outside the gene matches. The CDR3 DNA sequence: TGTGCCAGTAGTCTACAGGGGGCATCCTACAATGAGCAGTTCTTC. Translation gives CASSLQGASYNEQFF.

The genes are TRBV18 and TRBJ2-1; a possible D gene is TRBD2 (5 bases). Between the trimmed V and J ends, which lost 2 bases and 5 bases, there was a span of 10 bases. Germline CDR1 reads KGHSH; CDR2 reads LQKENI. This CDR3 is built from 14 residues. The CDR3 sequence is CASSPSAGDNEQFF. In DNA, the CDR3 is TGTGCCAGCTCACCATCGGCGGGCGACAATGAGCAGTTCTTC.

This chain links TRBV20-1 with TRBJ1-3; D not certain. Trimming took off 3 bases at V and 4 bases at J, with 4 bases between the two ends. Per the germline V gene, CDR1 is DFQATT and CDR2 is SNEGSKA (reference sequence). This CDR3 region has 11 residues. DNA for the CDR3: TGCAGTGCTAGGGAGGGAAACACCATATATTTT. Its translation: CSAREGNTIYF.

The chain employs TRBV28 and TRBJ1-4; no clear D. The CDR3 runs 16 residues. CDR1 MDHEN and CDR2 SYDVKM come from the germline V gene. Trimming took off 2 bases at V and 0 bases at J, with 10 bases between the two ends. CDR3 residues: CASSLGGIPTNEKLFF. The CDR3 bases are TGTGCCAGCAGTTTAGGAGGGATTCCAACTAATGAAAAACTGTTTTTT.

The chain employs TRBV2 and TRBJ1-5; D might be TRBD1 (5 bases). The CDR3 has 15 residues. Trimming took 4 bases from V and 2 from J, leaving 12 bases between them. CDR1 and CDR2 (germline): SNHLY, FYNNEI. CDR3 sequence (DNA): TGTGCCAGCAGTGGCCCCGGGGGTCGCAATCAGCCCCAGCATTTT. Protein sequence: CASSGPGGRNQPQHF.

V is TRBV28 and J is TRBJ2-7, with 8 bases lining up with TRBD2. Trimming took 9 bases from V and 4 from J; bases not matched to a gene: 11. The CDR3 spans 14 residues. The germline V gene encodes CDR1 MDHEN and CDR2 SYDVKM. The CDR3 DNA reads TGTGCCAGTTATTCCGGGACTAGAGCGTACGAGCAGTACTTC. Amino acids: CASYSGTRAYEQYF.

This sequence joins TRBV7-9 and TRBJ2-7; perhaps TRBD1 as D (6 bases). V gave up 5 bases and J gave up 0 bases, with 11 bases separating them. This CDR3 spans 14 amino acids. Germline V lookup: CDR1 SEHNR, CDR2 FQNEAQ (reference sequence). This CDR3 reads CASSPQGNSYEQYF. The CDR3 DNA is TGTGCCAGCAGCCCACAGGGAAACTCCTACGAGCAGTACTTC.

This chain uses TRBV30 with TRBJ1-1; 10 positions agree with TRBD1. Losses at the gene ends were 5 bases for V and 4 bases for J; bases not matched to a gene: 10. The germline CDR1 and CDR2 sequences are GTSNPN and SVGIG (reference sequence). This CDR3 has 15 amino acids. This chain's CDR3 is CAWAGQGVVGTEAFF. CDR3 bases: TGTGCCTGGGCAGGACAGGGGGTCGTTGGCACTGAAGCTTTCTTT.

The chain is built from TRBV7-3 and TRBJ2-1; weak D call: TRBD2 (5 bases). From germline, CDR1 is SGHTA and CDR2 FQGTGA. Trimming left V 1 base short and J 6 bases short, with 10 bases between. The CDR3 length is 14 residues. The CDR3 DNA reads TGTGCCAGCAGCTTAATGGTGGGAGTCAATGAGCAGTTCTTC. Its protein is CASSLMVGVNEQFF.

The V and J genes are TRBV15 and TRBJ2-5, with 9 bases fitting TRBD1. The CDR3 covers 13 residues. J was trimmed by 4 bases and V by 7 bases; bases with no gene match: 4. CDR1 is LNHNV, CDR2 YYDKDF, per germline (reference sequence). The CDR3: CATNTGGGETQYF. DNA for the CDR3: TGTGCCACCAACACAGGGGGCGGAGAGACCCAGTACTTC.

The V call is TRBV18, the J call TRBJ1-4; D perhaps matches TRBD1 (6 bases). The CDR3 runs 15 residues. The V gene's germline CDR1 is KGHSH and CDR2 LQKENI. V shed 3 bases and J shed 5 bases, with 13 bases lying between them. The DNA for the CDR3 is TGTGCCAGCTCACCCGCCGGGACACCGAATGAAAAACTGTTTTTT. Translated, it gives CASSPAGTPNEKLFF. Using reference TRBV18 and TRBJ1-4 for the parts outside the CDR3, the full variable domain is NAGVMQNPRHLVRRRGQEARLRCSPMKGHSHVYWYRQLPEEGLKFMVYLQKENIIDESGMPKERFSAEFPKEGPSILRIQQVVRGDSAAYFCASSPAGTPNEKLFFGSGTQLSVL.

The chain combines TRBV9 with TRBJ2-3; 8 positions match TRBD1. V was pared by 0 bases and J by 3 bases, with 12 bases of the junction left unmatched. Germline loops: CDR1 SGDLS, CDR2 YYNGEE. CDR3 size: 18 residues. For the CDR3, the DNA is TGTGCCAGCAGCGTAGCTAGACTGGCAGGGGGCTCGACAGATACGCAGTATTTT. Residues: CASSVARLAGGSTDTQYF.

Only one count was recorded for this clone. Here the CDR3 reads CASSLRGTGGRGAFF. CDR3 bases: TGTGCCAGCTCACTTCGAGGGACAGGGGGTCGAGGAGCTTTCTTT. The chain uses TRBV18 and TRBJ1-1; TRBD1 aligns across 11 bases. V lost 4 bases and J lost 10; bases outside the gene matches: 11. The CDR3 consists of 15 residues. The germline V gene encodes CDR1 KGHSH and CDR2 LQKENI. The full variable domain, rest sourced from reference TRBV18 and TRBJ1-1, is NAGVMQNPRHLVRRRGQEARLRCSPMKGHSHVYWYRQLPEEGLKFMVYLQKENIIDESGMPKERFSAEFPKEGPSILRIQQVVRGDSAAYFCASSLRGTGGRGAFFGQGTRLTVV.

The CDR3 nucleotides are TGTGCCAGTAGATGGGGGAGGGTGAACACCGGGGAGCTGTTTTTT. It yields the protein CASRWGRVNTGELFF. The V and J genes are TRBV19 and TRBJ2-2, with 7 bases that match TRBD2. Germline V gene data show CDR1 as LNHDA and CDR2 as SQIVND (reference sequence). Unmatched junction bases numbered 5, after V lost 6 bases and J lost 1 base. The CDR3 runs to 15 residues.

J is TRBJ2-1 and V is TRBV3-1 (or the pseudogene TRBV3-2), with TRBD2 identical over 10 bases. The CDR3 totals 16 residues. The V gene's germline CDR1 is LGHDT and CDR2 YNNKEL (reference sequence). Unmatched junction bases numbered 7, after V lost 5 bases and J lost 3 bases. The DNA for the CDR3 is TGTGCCAGCAGCTTTGAGGGACTAGCGAGCTACAATGAGCAGTTCTTC. Protein: CASSFEGLASYNEQFF.

This clone was detected once. V is TRBV7-9 and J is TRBJ2-1; 12 positions match TRBD1. Trimming at V came to 5 bases and at J to 8 bases, leaving 7 bases not matched to a gene. This CDR3 region has 15 residues. Germline CDR1 SEHNR, CDR2 FQNEAQ (reference sequence). The CDR3 DNA is TGTGCCAGCAGCCCCGGGACAGGGGGCCACGATGAGCAGTTCTTC. It codes for CASSPGTGGHDEQFF. Using reference TRBV7-9 and TRBJ2-1 for the parts outside the CDR3, the full variable domain is DTGVSQNPRHKITKRGQNVTFRCDPISEHNRLYWYRQTLGQGPEFLTYFQNEAQLEKSRLLSDRFSAERPKGSFSTLEIQRTEQGDSAMYLCASSPGTGGHDEQFFGPGTRLTVL.

The rearrangement joins TRBV6-5 to TRBJ2-3, with D possibly being TRBD2 (6 bases). Trimming took off 3 bases at V and 6 bases at J, with 16 bases between the two ends. Looked up from germline, CDR1 is MNHEY and CDR2 is SVGAGI. The CDR3 has 15 residues. In DNA, the CDR3 is TGTGCCAGCAGTTATTATAGCGGACGGCAGGATACGCAGTATTTT. This encodes CASSYYSGRQDTQYF.

The genes are TRBV19 and TRBJ1-1, with D possibly matching TRBD1 (6 bases). The CDR3 contains 13 residues. The germline V and J ends were trimmed by 6 bases and 2 bases, with 10 bases remaining between them. Germline assignment: CDR1 LNHDA and CDR2 SQIVND (reference sequence). The DNA for the CDR3 is TGTGCCAGTAGCGGACAGACAAACACTGAAGCTTTCTTT. This gives the protein CASSGQTNTEAFF.

This sequence joins TRBV5-1 and TRBJ2-7, with 7 positions matching TRBD2. The CDR3 sequence is 14 residues long. The ends lost 4 bases at V and 4 bases at J; junction bases unmatched: 8. Germline CDR1 is SGHRS and CDR2 is YFSETQ. In nucleotides, the CDR3 is TGCGCCAGCAGCACGCGGGAGTCCCATTACGAGCAGTACTTC. It encodes CASSTRESHYEQYF.

The chain couples TRBV24-1 to TRBJ2-1; 7 nucleotides align to TRBD1. The CDR3 covers 15 residues. Per the germline V gene, CDR1 is KGHDR and CDR2 is SFDVKD. V was pared by 2 bases and J by 4 bases, with 4 bases of the junction left unmatched. Here the CDR3 reads CATSDSRTGYNEQFF. The DNA of the CDR3 is TGTGCCACCAGTGATTCCAGGACAGGTTACAATGAGCAGTTCTTC.

The chain links TRBV11-2 to TRBJ2-1; 10 bases line up with TRBD2. The V segment lost 5 bases and the J segment 5 bases; nucleotides outside the gene matches: 9. Germline CDR1 and CDR2: SGHAT and FQNNGV. This CDR3 spans 16 amino acids. CDR3 sequence (DNA): TGTGCCAGCAGCCCGGTTAGCGGGAGGCCTGACAATGAGCAGTTCTTC. It specifies CASSPVSGRPDNEQFF.

The chain joins TRBV5-4 to TRBJ2-1; D is ambiguous. Looked up from germline, CDR1 is SGHNT and CDR2 is YYREEE (reference sequence). Trimming stripped 4 bases from V and 0 bases from J, with 11 bases between. The CDR3 extends over 15 amino acids. This chain's CDR3 is CASSHSSSSYNEQFF. The CDR3 nucleotides are TGTGCCAGCAGCCACAGCTCGAGCTCCTACAATGAGCAGTTCTTC.

This clone was counted between two and nine times. This chain joins TRBV19 and TRBJ2-7, with TRBD2 as a possible D gene (5 bases). V was pared by 3 bases and J by 3 bases, with 9 bases between. CDR1 is LNHDA, CDR2 SQIVND, per germline (reference sequence). This CDR3 is 13 amino acids long. The CDR3, as DNA: TGTGCCAGTAGTATTGGGAGCAACTACGAGCAGTACTTC. It encodes CASSIGSNYEQYF.

The chain couples TRBV4-1 to TRBJ1-6, with D possibly TRBD1 on 5 matching bases. From germline, CDR1 is MGHRA and CDR2 YSYEKL. The CDR3 extends over 17 amino acids. V was cut by 0 bases and J by 6 bases, with 15 bases left in between. The CDR3 loop reads CASSQDGGMRGNSPLHF. CDR3 in DNA: TGCGCCAGCAGCCAAGACGGGGGGATGAGGGGTAATTCACCCCTCCACTTT.

The chain uses TRBV19 and TRBJ1-1, with D tentatively TRBD1 (5 bases). Trimming shortened V by 6 bases and J by 0 bases, and 8 bases separated the two germline ends. This CDR3 has 13 residues. Looked up from germline, CDR1 is LNHDA and CDR2 is SQIVND (reference sequence). CDR3 bases: TGTGCCAGTAGGGGCAGGGTGAACACTGAAGCTTTCTTT. Translation: CASRGRVNTEAFF.

J is TRBJ2-1 and V is TRBV9, with TRBD2 as a possible D gene (7 bases). Germline CDR1 SGDLS, CDR2 YYNGEE. The CDR3 totals 16 residues. V lost 0 bases to trimming and J lost 7 bases, with 17 bases between them. This chain's CDR3 is CASSVGGGGPRNEQFF. The CDR3 DNA reads as TGTGCCAGCAGCGTAGGGGGCGGGGGCCCCAGGAATGAGCAGTTCTTC.

The chain has TRBV11-1 and TRBJ1-6; TRBD1 matches at 9 bases. The CDR3 contains 15 residues. Trimming cost V 3 bases and J 7 bases; bases outside gene matches: 4. The germline V gene encodes CDR1 SGHAT and CDR2 FQDESV (reference sequence). Here the CDR3 reads CASSLGQGQNSPLHF. In DNA, the CDR3 is TGTGCCAGCAGCTTGGGACAGGGACAAAATTCACCCCTCCACTTT. The variable domain in full, completed from reference TRBV11-1 and TRBJ1-6, reads EAEVAQSPRYKITEKSQAVAFWCDPISGHATLYWYRQILGQGPELLVQFQDESVVDDSQLPKDRFSAERLKGVDSTLKIQPAELGDSAMYLCASSLGQGQNSPLHFGNGTRLTVT.